The table lists the clone carrying this T cell receptor beta chain with many counts. These data belong to a study of T cell repertoires in cytomegalovirus infection. Study at large: Matching HLA type and CMV infection were both indicated by public TCR beta signatures.

CDR1 and CDR2 (germline): MNHNS, SASEGT. This CDR3 has 15 residues. V lost 4 bases, J lost 3 bases, and 6 bases stayed unmatched. TCRdb independently ran MiXCR on the reads; one entry per CDR3 protein. The sample includes more than 650,000 distinct CDR3 sequences, 35% to 45% of them seen just once. The source of this sequence is a human donor in good health (CMV status not recorded). Some clones in this sample may be carry-over from other donors' samples. The chain carries TRBV6-1 and TRBJ2-7; TRBD1 aligns across 10 bases. Sequencing input: PBMCs. CDR3 in amino acids: CASSVSGQGIYEQYF. CDR3 DNA: TGTGCCAGCAGTGTATCGGGACAGGGGATCTACGAGCAGTACTTC.